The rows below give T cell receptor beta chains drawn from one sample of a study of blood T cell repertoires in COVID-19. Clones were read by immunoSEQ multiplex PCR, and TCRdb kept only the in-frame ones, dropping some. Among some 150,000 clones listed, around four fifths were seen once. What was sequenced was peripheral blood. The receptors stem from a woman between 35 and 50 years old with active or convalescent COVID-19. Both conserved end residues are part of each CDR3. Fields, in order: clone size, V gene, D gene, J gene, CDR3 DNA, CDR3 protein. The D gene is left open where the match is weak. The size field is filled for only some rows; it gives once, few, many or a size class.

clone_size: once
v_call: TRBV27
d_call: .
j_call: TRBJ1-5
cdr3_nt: TGTGCCAGCAGTTCCCCCTATAGCAATCAGCCCCAGCATTTT
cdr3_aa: CASSSPYSNQPQHF

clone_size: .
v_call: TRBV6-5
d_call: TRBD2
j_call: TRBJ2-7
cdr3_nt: TGTGCCAGCAGGACCGCGGGGGGTGGATCCTACGAGCAGTACTTC
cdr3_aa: CASRTAGGGSYEQYF

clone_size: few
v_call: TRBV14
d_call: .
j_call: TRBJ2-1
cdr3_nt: TGTGCCAGCAGCCAACCGGGAGGGACAGCCTACAATGAGCAGTTCTTC
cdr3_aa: CASSQPGGTAYNEQFF

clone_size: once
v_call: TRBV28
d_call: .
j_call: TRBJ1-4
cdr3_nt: TGTGCCAGCAGTTTAGAGCGGGGGACAGAAAAACTGTTTTTT
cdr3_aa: CASSLERGTEKLFF

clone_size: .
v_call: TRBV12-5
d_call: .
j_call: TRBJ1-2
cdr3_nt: TGTGCTAGTGGTTTCAGGGGTGGCTACACCTTC
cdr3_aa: CASGFRGGYTF

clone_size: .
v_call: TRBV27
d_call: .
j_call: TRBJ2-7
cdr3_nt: TGTGCCAGCAGTGGGGGCGTTGGGTTGTACGAGCAGTACTTC
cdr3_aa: CASSGGVGLYEQYF

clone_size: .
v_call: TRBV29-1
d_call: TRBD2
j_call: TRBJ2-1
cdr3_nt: TGCAGCGTTGAAAGCGGGGGTGCCTCCTACAATGAGCAGTTCTTC
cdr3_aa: CSVESGGASYNEQFF

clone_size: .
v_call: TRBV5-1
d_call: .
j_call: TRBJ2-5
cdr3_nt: TGCGCCAGCACCCCCGGTGGAGAGACCCAGTACTTC
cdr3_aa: CASTPGGETQYF

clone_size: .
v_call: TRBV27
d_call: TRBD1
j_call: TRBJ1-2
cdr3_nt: TGTGCCAGCAGTTCCAACCGGGACAGGGCCTATGGCTACACCTTC
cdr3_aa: CASSSNRDRAYGYTF

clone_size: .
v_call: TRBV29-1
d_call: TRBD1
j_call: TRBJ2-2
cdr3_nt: TGCAGCGGGGGACAGTCGAACACCGGGGAGCTGTTTTTT
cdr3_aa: CSGGQSNTGELFF

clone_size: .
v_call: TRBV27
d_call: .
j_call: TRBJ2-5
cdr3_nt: TGTGCCAGCAGGGGACATCTACAAGAGACCCAGTACTTC
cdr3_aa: CASRGHLQETQYF

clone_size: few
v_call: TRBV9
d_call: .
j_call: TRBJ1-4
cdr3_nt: TGTGCCAGCAGCACGCCGGGACTAACTAATGAAAAACTGTTTTTT
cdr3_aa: CASSTPGLTNEKLFF

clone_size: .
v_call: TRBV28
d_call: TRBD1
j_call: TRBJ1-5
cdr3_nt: TGTGCCAGCAGTCCACAAGGACAGGGATCGGGTCAGCCCCAGCATTTT
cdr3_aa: CASSPQGQGSGQPQHF

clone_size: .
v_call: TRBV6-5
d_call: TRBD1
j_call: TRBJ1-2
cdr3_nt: TGTGCCAGCAGTCCCCGGGACAGGGGTGGCTACACCTTC
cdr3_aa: CASSPRDRGGYTF

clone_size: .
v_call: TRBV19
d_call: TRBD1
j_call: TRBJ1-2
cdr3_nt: TGTGCCAGTGGGGACAGAAGGGATGGCTACACCTTC
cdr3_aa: CASGDRRDGYTF

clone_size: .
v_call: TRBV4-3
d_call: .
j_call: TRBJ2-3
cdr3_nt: TGCGCCAGCAGCCAGCGCGGGACGGCTAGCACAGATACGCAGTATTTT
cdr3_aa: CASSQRGTASTDTQYF

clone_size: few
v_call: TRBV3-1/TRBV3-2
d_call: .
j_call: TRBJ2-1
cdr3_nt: TGTGCCAGCAGCCAACTCTCCTACAATGAGCAGTTCTTC
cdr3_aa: CASSQLSYNEQFF

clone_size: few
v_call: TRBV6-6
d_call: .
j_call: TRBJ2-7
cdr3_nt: TGTGCCAGCGGAACAGGGCAGGCGCAGTACTTC
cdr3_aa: CASGTGQAQYF

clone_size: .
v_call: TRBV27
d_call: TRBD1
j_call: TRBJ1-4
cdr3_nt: TGTGCCAGCAGTTTATACCCCGGGACAGGGAAGGAAAAACTGTTTTTT
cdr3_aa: CASSLYPGTGKEKLFF

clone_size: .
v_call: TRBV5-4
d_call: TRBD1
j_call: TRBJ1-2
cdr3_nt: TGTGCCAGCAGCCCCGAAGGACAGGGTGGAGGCTACACCTTC
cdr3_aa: CASSPEGQGGGYTF

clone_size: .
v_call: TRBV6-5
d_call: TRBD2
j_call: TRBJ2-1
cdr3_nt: TGTGCCAGCAGTTCTAGGGGTAGCGGGAGATTTGGTGAGCAGTTCTTC
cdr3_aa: CASSSRGSGRFGEQFF

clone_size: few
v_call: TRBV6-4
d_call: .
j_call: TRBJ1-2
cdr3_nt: TGTGCCAGCAGTGAGACGTTCGGCGGCTATGGCTACACCTTC
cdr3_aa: CASSETFGGYGYTF

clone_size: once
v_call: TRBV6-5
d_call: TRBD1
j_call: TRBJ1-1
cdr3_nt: TGTGCCAGCAGTTACCCGGGACAGAGGGTGGCTTTCTTT
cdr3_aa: CASSYPGQRVAFF

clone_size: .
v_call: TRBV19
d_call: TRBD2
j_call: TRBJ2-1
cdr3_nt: TGTGCCAGTAGTATAAATCCGGGAGGGCGGTACAATGAGCAGTTCTTC
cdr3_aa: CASSINPGGRYNEQFF

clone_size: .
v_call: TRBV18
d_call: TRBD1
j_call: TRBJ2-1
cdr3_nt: TGTGCCAGCTCTCCCCAAGGGACAGCCGGGAATGAGCAGTTCTTC
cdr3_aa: CASSPQGTAGNEQFF

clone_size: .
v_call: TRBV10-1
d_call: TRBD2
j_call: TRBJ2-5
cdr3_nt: TGCGCCAGCAGTAGGACTAGCGGGGGACAAGAGACCCAGTACTTC
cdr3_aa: CASSRTSGGQETQYF

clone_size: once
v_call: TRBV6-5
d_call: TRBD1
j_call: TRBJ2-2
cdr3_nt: TGTGCCAGCAGCCTCAGGGGGTACACCGGGGAGCTGTTTTTT
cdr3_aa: CASSLRGYTGELFF

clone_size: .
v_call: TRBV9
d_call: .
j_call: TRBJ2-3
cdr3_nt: TGTGCCAGCAGCGTAGCACCGGGGGTGACCACAGATACGCAGTATTTT
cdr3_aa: CASSVAPGVTTDTQYF

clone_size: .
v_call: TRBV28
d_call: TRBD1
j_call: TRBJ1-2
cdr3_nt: TGTGCCAGCAGCCTACAGGGGTTTTCTACTAACTATGGCTACACCTTC
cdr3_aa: CASSLQGFSTNYGYTF

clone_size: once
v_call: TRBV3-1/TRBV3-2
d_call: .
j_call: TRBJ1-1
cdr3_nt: TGTGCCAGCAGCCCTCAACAGGGACGGCTGAACACTGAAGCTTTCTTT
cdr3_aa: CASSPQQGRLNTEAFF

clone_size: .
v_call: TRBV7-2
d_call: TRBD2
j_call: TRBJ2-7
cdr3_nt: TGTGCCAGCAGCTTAGTGGGACTAGCGAAGGACTACGAGCAGTACTTC
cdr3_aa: CASSLVGLAKDYEQYF

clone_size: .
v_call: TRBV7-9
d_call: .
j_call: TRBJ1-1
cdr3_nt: TGTGCCAGCAGCTTCAGGGTTAACCCTGAAGCTTTCTTT
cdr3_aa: CASSFRVNPEAFF

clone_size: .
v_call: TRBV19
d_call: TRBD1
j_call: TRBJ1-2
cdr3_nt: TGTGCCAGTACCCCCCGGGACAGGGGTGGCTACACCTTC
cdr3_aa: CASTPRDRGGYTF

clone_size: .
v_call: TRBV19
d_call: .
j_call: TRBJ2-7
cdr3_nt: TGTGCCAGTAGTATAGGAGGAATATCTTCCTACGAGCAGTACTTC
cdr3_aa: CASSIGGISSYEQYF

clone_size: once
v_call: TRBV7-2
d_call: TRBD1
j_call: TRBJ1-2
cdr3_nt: TGTGCCAGCAGCTTAGGGACAGGTAGCTATGGCTACACCTTC
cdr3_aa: CASSLGTGSYGYTF

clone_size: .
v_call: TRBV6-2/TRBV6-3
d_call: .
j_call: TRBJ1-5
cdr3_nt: TGTGCCAGCAGTTACCCAGGGTCTCAGCCCCAGCATTTT
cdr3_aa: CASSYPGSQPQHF

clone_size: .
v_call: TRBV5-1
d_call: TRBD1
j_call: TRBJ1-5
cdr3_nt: TGCGCCAGCAGCTTGGGACAGGGGTCCAATCAGCCCCAGCATTTT
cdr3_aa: CASSLGQGSNQPQHF